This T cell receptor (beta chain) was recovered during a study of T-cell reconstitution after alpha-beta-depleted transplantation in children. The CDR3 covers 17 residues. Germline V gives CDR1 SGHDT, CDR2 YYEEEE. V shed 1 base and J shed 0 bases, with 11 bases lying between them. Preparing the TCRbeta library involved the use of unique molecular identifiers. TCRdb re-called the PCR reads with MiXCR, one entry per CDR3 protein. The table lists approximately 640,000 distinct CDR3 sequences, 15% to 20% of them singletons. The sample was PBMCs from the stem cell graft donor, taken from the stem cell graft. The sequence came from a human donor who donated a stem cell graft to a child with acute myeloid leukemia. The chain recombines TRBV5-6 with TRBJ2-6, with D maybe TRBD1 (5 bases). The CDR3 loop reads CASSLRGRSSGANVLTF. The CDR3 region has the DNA TGTGCCAGCAGCTTGAGGGGCAGGAGCTCTGGGGCCAACGTCCTGACTTTC.